One sample yielded the 20 T cell receptor beta chains listed below, sequenced in a study of cytomegalovirus exposure and HLA in healthy donors. TCRdb keeps only in-frame clones here, not all; method: immunoSEQ multiplex PCR. The repertoire holds about 200,000 clones, with roughly 84% as singletons. The sequenced sample was PBMCs. The receptors originated from a woman aged 18 to 35 in good health and CMV-seropositive.

Points on this clone: A much bigger clone sits one base away, suggesting this may be a read error. The chain joins TRBV6-4 to TRBJ2-3; TRBD2 matches at 7 bases. V gave up 3 bases and J gave up 0 bases; unmatched junction bases: 0. The CDR3 is 14 amino acids. Germline CDR1 and CDR2: MRHNA and SNTAGT. The DNA of the CDR3 is TGTGCCAGCAGTGATAGCGGGAGCACAGATACGCAGTATTTT. Amino acid sequence: CASSDSGSTDTQYF.

The gene calls are TRBV15 and TRBJ2-1, with D perhaps TRBD2 (6 bases). CDR3 length equals 15 residues. The germline V gene has CDR1 LNHNV and CDR2 YYDKDF (reference sequence). Trimming pared 8 bases from V and 3 bases from J, leaving 17 bases between. The CDR3 bases are TGTGCCACCTCCGGGAGACAAACTCTCTACAATGAGCAGTTCTTC. This gives the protein CATSGRQTLYNEQFF. The full variable domain, its missing parts supplied by reference TRBV15 and TRBJ2-1, is DAMVIQNPRYQVTQFGKPVTLSCSQTLNHNVMYWYQQKSSQAPKLLFHYYDKDFNNEADTPDNFQSRRPNTSFCFLDIRSPGLGDTAMYLCATSGRQTLYNEQFFGPGTRLTVL.

This chain connects TRBV5-1 to TRBJ1-4; perhaps TRBD1 as D (6 bases). Germline values: CDR1 SGHRS, CDR2 YFSETQ. This CDR3 comprises 18 residues. Trimming removed 3 bases at V and 7 bases at J, with 25 bases between. In DNA form, the CDR3 reads TGCGCCAGCAGCTCTAATATCCCTTCCCCGGGACATGGTGAAAAACTGTTTTTT. Translation gives CASSSNIPSPGHGEKLFF.

This sequence joins TRBV18 and TRBJ1-2, with D uncertain. Germline CDR1 KGHSH, CDR2 LQKENI. The CDR3 loop spans 14 amino acids. Trimming removed 3 bases at V and 0 bases at J, with 8 bases between. The CDR3 DNA follows: TGTGCCAGCTCACCGGGGAGAACTAACTATGGCTACACCTTC. Its protein is CASSPGRTNYGYTF.

This chain uses TRBV11-1 with TRBJ2-5; D ambiguous. V was trimmed by 5 bases and J by 4 bases, leaving 8 bases between them. Germline lookup yields CDR1 SGHAT and CDR2 FQDESV (reference sequence). The CDR3 length is 12 residues. The CDR3 coding sequence is TGTGCCAGCAGCCCAACCAGAGAGACCCAGTACTTC. This encodes CASSPTRETQYF.

This clone was observed a single time. The chain couples TRBV5-4 to TRBJ2-7, with TRBD2 identical over 7 bases. V lost 0 bases and J lost 5; bases outside the gene matches: 8. Per germline, CDR1 SGHNT and CDR2 YYREEE (reference sequence). The CDR3 runs to 15 residues. The CDR3 DNA follows: TGTGCCAGCAGCTTGGTTGCGGGAGTGAATAACGAGCAGTACTTC. Protein: CASSLVAGVNNEQYF.

The chain employs TRBV7-2 and TRBJ1-1, with 12 bases identical to TRBD1. CDR1 and CDR2 (germline): SGHTA, FQGNSA. After removal of 5 bases from V and 5 bases from J, the junction contained 15 bases not matched to a gene. The CDR3 spans 18 residues. This CDR3 reads CASSPPHPGTGGVTEAFF. CDR3 DNA: TGTGCCAGCAGCCCTCCCCACCCTGGGACAGGGGGCGTGACTGAAGCTTTCTTT.

The DNA for the CDR3 is TGTGCCATCAGTTCAGACACGGACTACGAGCAGTACTTC. This sequence encodes CAISSDTDYEQYF. The chain joins TRBV10-3 to TRBJ2-7, with no clear D. CDR1 is ENHRY, CDR2 SYGVKD, per germline. The CDR3 has 13 residues. V gave up 5 bases and J gave up 3 bases, with 11 bases separating them.

The V gene is TRBV28, the J gene TRBJ1-2; possible D gene TRBD1, 6 bases. V was pared by 6 bases and J by 8 bases, with 19 bases between. The CDR3 totals 14 residues. Germline loops: CDR1 MDHEN, CDR2 SYDVKM. CDR3 loop: CASRDGTPIRGYTF. Written as DNA, the CDR3 is TGTGCCAGCAGAGATGGGACACCCATCCGAGGCTACACCTTC.

The chain links TRBV19 to TRBJ1-1; possibly TRBD1 for D (5 bases). The germline V and J ends were trimmed by 4 bases and 2 bases, with 14 bases remaining between them. The CDR3 is made up of 15 amino acids. Looked up from germline, CDR1 is LNHDA and CDR2 is SQIVND (reference sequence). CDR3 loop: CASSNLGGANTEAFF. For the CDR3, the DNA is TGTGCCAGTAGTAATCTGGGCGGGGCTAACACTGAAGCTTTCTTT.

The rearrangement links TRBV4-1 to TRBJ2-7; 8 positions match TRBD1. Germline V gene sequence: CDR1 MGHRA, CDR2 YSYEKL. The CDR3 extends over 14 amino acids. The V gene end was trimmed by 1 base and the J gene end by 4 bases; junction bases not matched to a gene: 3. The CDR3 nucleotides read TGCGCCAGCAGCCAAGTGGGACAGGTGTACGAGCAGTACTTC. This sequence encodes CASSQVGQVYEQYF.

V and J are TRBV5-1 and TRBJ2-1, with D maybe TRBD2 (6 bases). The CDR3 contains 15 residues. Looked up from germline, CDR1 is SGHRS and CDR2 is YFSETQ. V was trimmed by 0 bases and J by 4 bases, leaving 11 bases between them. The CDR3 region has the DNA TGCGCCAGCAGCTTGGGAGGGGAGGTGTACAATGAGCAGTTCTTC. This gives the protein CASSLGGEVYNEQFF.

The table lists this clone with a count of one. The chain's CDR3 is CASSVDRGQDTQYF. The CDR3 DNA reads TGTGCCAGTAGTGTGGACAGGGGGCAAGATACGCAGTATTTT. This chain links TRBV19 with TRBJ2-3; 11 nucleotides align to TRBD1. Germline-derived CDR1 and CDR2 are LNHDA and SQIVND (reference sequence). Unmatched junction bases numbered 3, after V lost 5 bases and J lost 5 bases. This CDR3 is built from 14 residues.

V and J are TRBV5-1 and TRBJ2-7; 7 positions match TRBD1. The CDR3 loop spans 14 amino acids. The ends lost 4 bases at V and 6 bases at J; junction bases unmatched: 10. Germline loops: CDR1 SGHRS, CDR2 YFSETQ. In DNA form, the CDR3 reads TGCGCCAGCAGCCAAACAGGGGCTTCGTCCGAGCAGTACTTC. It is translated as CASSQTGASSEQYF.

The genes are TRBV7-9 and TRBJ2-1; 8 nucleotides line up with TRBD2. The germline gives CDR1 SEHNR, CDR2 FQNEAQ (reference sequence). V shed 1 base, J shed 5 bases, and the junction held 4 bases outside the gene matches. The CDR3 consists of 15 residues. The CDR3, as DNA: TGTGCCAGCAGCTTAGGATCGGGAGGGCACAATGAGCAGTTCTTC. This translates into CASSLGSGGHNEQFF.

The chain couples TRBV9 to TRBJ2-7; TRBD1 might be the D (5 bases). Trimming left V 4 bases short and J 0 bases short, with 11 bases between. There are 14 residues in the CDR3. Germline CDR1 and CDR2: SGDLS and YYNGEE. The CDR3 DNA follows: TGTGCCAGCAGCCCAGGGTCGGTCTCCTACGAGCAGTACTTC. Amino acid sequence: CASSPGSVSYEQYF.

The chain recombines TRBV5-1 with TRBJ2-3, with a tentative D call TRBD1 (6 bases). The germline V gene encodes CDR1 SGHRS and CDR2 YFSETQ. The V gene lost 4 bases and the J gene lost 0 bases, with 18 bases spanning the gap. The CDR3 is 17 residues long. CDR3 nucleotide sequence: TGCGCCAGCAGCACCTACCCGGGACACCCTAGCACAGATACGCAGTATTTT. Protein: CASSTYPGHPSTDTQYF. The full variable domain, its missing parts supplied by reference TRBV5-1 and TRBJ2-3, is KAGVTQTPRYLIKTRGQQVTLSCSPISGHRSVSWYQQTPGQGLQFLFEYFSETQRNKGNFPGRFSGRQFSNSRSEMNVSTLELGDSALYLCASSTYPGHPSTDTQYFGPGTRLTVL.

The rearrangement joins TRBV19 to TRBJ1-1; D call uncertain. This CDR3 has 15 amino acids. V lost 7 bases to trimming and J lost 0 bases, with 15 bases between them. CDR1 and CDR2 from the germline V gene are LNHDA and SQIVND (reference sequence). The CDR3 nucleotides read TGTGCCAGTACTTCCTCGGTGGTCATGAACACTGAAGCTTTCTTT. Translating gives CASTSSVVMNTEAFF.

This chain links TRBV7-2 with TRBJ2-7; D unclear. V was pared by 2 bases and J by 3 bases, with 14 bases between. Germline V gives CDR1 SGHTA, CDR2 FQGNSA. The CDR3 consists of 15 residues. Written as DNA, the CDR3 is TGTGCCAGCAGCTTACGCGTGGGCCCCCTCTACGAGCAGTACTTC. Its protein is CASSLRVGPLYEQYF.

This clone was picked up a small number of times. V and J are TRBV21-1 and TRBJ2-7; TRBD1 is taken as the D call from the table, unchecked against the DNA. TRBV21-1 is tagged as a pseudogene. CDR3 size: 13 residues. In DNA form, the CDR3 reads TGTGCCAGCAGGGAACAGGTGGGGATGGAGCAGTACTTC. This gives the protein CASREQVGMEQYF.